This TCR beta chain was identified in a study of cytomegalovirus exposure and HLA in healthy donors (dated by TCRdb to 2015 to 2018). Regarding the research as a whole: According to an earlier analysis of a few hundred of the donors, 200 million or so T cells yielded some 110 million unique TCR beta sequences and about 280 Gb of sequence data. HLA typing included class I and class II loci at four-digit resolution. The study aimed to test whether signatures of past pathogen exposure could be identified by cataloging public T cell receptors. All discovery cohort repertoires had been generated on a single sequencing platform. A separate validation cohort of approximately 130 different subjects was used in addition to the 666-subject first cohort. In the later analysis, no new phenotypic data were used to find candidate immune exposures; instead, reliance was placed on TCR beta sequences and their occurrence across donors. Roughly 290 gigabases of sequencing data and around 90 million unique TCR sequences made up an early release that covered about 640 HLA-typed donors. Genome-wide SNP genotypes for about 65% of the 666 donors were used in a later genetic analysis, which treated that subset as a discovery cohort. The study used immunosequencing to profile the T cell repertoires of 666 subjects and linked those repertoires to cytomegalovirus serostatus. Typing coverage differed by locus: A, B, C, DRB1 and DQB1 were typed in about 620-640 donors, DQA1 in approximately 520, DPA1 in some 600, and DPB1 in about 450. To decide whether each TCR beta V gene segment behaved as functional or pseudogenic, an earlier analysis of some 600 of the donors relied on high-throughput TCR beta sequencing. The study combined high-throughput TCR immunosequencing, statistical association of individual TCRs with disease status, and machine learning to predict cytomegalovirus infection status. Across 398 genotyped donors of the cohort, an average of roughly 250,000 unique TCR beta nucleotide sequences per donor were sequenced, and around 20% of those sequences were non-productive. Four to six DR-DQ haplotypes were handled as single units for association and clustering, since linkage in the cohort was strong. A later analysis re-examined previously published TCR beta repertoires from around 670 donors and added high-resolution HLA genotyping to investigate patterns of TCR occurrence. Donor age, sex, ethnicity and CMV serostatus were compiled together with the repertoire data. Of the roughly 400 genotyped donors, more than 75% were placed in the genetic ancestry cluster associated with self-reported Caucasian donors. Broad study findings and their caveats: The 87-base-pair reads could not distinguish some IMGT-functional V segments, including TRBV6-2 and TRBV6-3, so those segments were excluded. HLA typing was unavailable for some donors at each locus, so association tests used only the typed subset. This cohort had only TCR beta chains sequenced, and the lack of alpha or paired-chain data limited which features could be detected. A group of highly shared sequence variants was considered likely to be a technical artifact of the sequencing pipeline. The classifier was reported to diagnose cytomegalovirus status with high specificity and sensitivity in both the original and validation cohorts. In a later genetic analysis, a missense DCLRE1C variant was associated with V-gene and J-gene trimming of TCR beta chains, and the association was replicated in an independent cohort. When HLA alleles, especially DR and DQ, strongly co-occurred, TCR associations were difficult to assign to individual alleles. Most TCR sequences were observed very rarely across donors, whereas some public TCRs were present in many individuals. Specific HLA alleles were associated with 16,951 TCR beta sequences at a false discovery rate of 0.05 in a later analysis. Because counts were too low, about 18 rarely observed V segments, including chromosome 9 orphons, were left out of the earlier analysis of about 620 of the donors. A later analysis found that most CMV-associated TCR beta chains appeared HLA-restricted, with HLA associations seemingly driven largely by CMV exposure. A further reported finding was that TCR beta sequences accurately predicted the HLA-A and HLA-B alleles for most subjects in the first cohort. Broadly in line with IMGT annotations, most TCR beta V segments showed up in productive rearrangements about 87% or about 30% of the time in an earlier analysis of approximately 600 of the donors. Roughly uniform sequencing depth across donors was assumed in presence/absence analyses, although this assumption may not hold. It was suggested by the authors that the approach could potentially be generalized to other disease states and immunological phenotypes. A later analysis found that HLA-associated TCR beta chains were more clonally expanded and had lower generation probabilities than equally common non-associated chains. In a later analysis, TCR association rates were found to vary across HLA loci, with the most associated TCRs seen for DRB1 alleles and the fewest for HLA-C alleles. Three of the identified cytomegalovirus-associated TCR beta chains were confirmed in vitro to be specific for cytomegalovirus antigens. A total of fewer than 200 TCR beta chains were listed by the study as associated with cytomegalovirus. According to a later analysis, parvovirus B19, influenza, CMV and Epstein-Barr virus appeared linked to several top co-occurrence clusters. Immune exposure information for the cohort was limited to CMV serostatus. Linkage disequilibrium might explain the correlated functional status among segregating V segments, but an unknown experimental factor could not be ruled out. In a later genetic analysis, fewer N-insertions in productive TCRs were reported among donors in an Asian-associated ancestry cluster than the roughly 640-donor mean.

On this clone: Its antigen remains unidentified. No much larger clone is present one base from it, and per-base qualities are unavailable.

Library preparation used the immunoSEQ multiplex PCR assay. The multiplex PCR relied on a mix of 60 forward primers for TCR Vbeta segments and 13 reverse primers for TCR Jbeta segments. The CDR3 region of rearranged TCR beta genes was amplified from genomic DNA by a multiplex PCR assay. Amplified TCR beta libraries were sequenced as 87-base-pair reads on the Illumina HiSeq System. In the authors' own workflow: Across the 670 or so repertoires, a later analysis counted approximately 75 million unique TCR beta chains, 9 million to 14 million of which were shared by at least two donors. Raw reads were error-corrected and collapsed into unique sequences with a nearest-neighbor algorithm that merged closely related sequences to remove PCR and sequencing errors. To assign V, D and J gene segments, CDR3 sequences were aligned to IMGT reference sequences. For a sequence to be retained, at least a six-nucleotide match to both a V gene segment and a J gene segment was required. Rearrangements were classified as productive when the CDR3 lacked stop codons and remained in frame with V and J, and all other rearrangements were classified as non-productive. CDR3 was defined according to IMGT convention as the region running from the second conserved V-encoded cysteine to the conserved J-encoded phenylalanine. The earlier analysis of 587 of the donors excluded any sequence lacking an unambiguous match to a single V gene segment. An earlier analysis of 450 to 650 of the donors called V segments functional above 56.7% productive rearrangements and segregating when the between-donor standard deviation exceeded 5%. To diagnose cytomegalovirus status from the catalog of TCR beta chain sequences, a statistical classification framework was built. A later analysis assigned V and J genes by comparing TCR nucleotide sequences with IMGT/GENE-DB human TR gene sequences. In a later analysis, CDR3 sequences and most-parsimonious VDJ recombination scenarios were assigned using the TCRdist pipeline. In a later analysis, each TCR beta chain was defined by its CDR3 amino acid sequence together with its V-gene family, and reads without a unique V-gene family were excluded. To address suspected cross-contamination and a sequencing artifact, a later analysis removed some 620 highly shared, low-generation-probability nucleotide sequences. For each public chain, a later analysis derived a clonal expansion index from normalized ranks of inferred template counts within each repertoire. Generation probabilities in a later analysis came from a VDJ recombination model fitted to out-of-frame rearrangements, and those results were checked against IGoR. In a later analysis, hypergeometric tests were used to score TCR-TCR, TCR-HLA and TCR-CMV co-occurrence, with a repertoire-size bias correction applied to TCR pairs. A later analysis estimated false discovery rates by permuting HLA or CMV assignments 20 times. In a later analysis, co-occurring TCRs were grouped with DBSCAN, and TCRdist sequence similarity was added when clustering was performed within HLA-allele-positive subsets. Co-occurrence clustering excluded repertoires with fewer than 30,000 or more than 120,000 public chains, plus five with anomalous nucleotide sharing. TCRdb limited this immuneACCESS table to in-frame rearrangements with V and J called. A share of clones is missing; checked studies link under half to unresolved V genes, and the rest is unexplained. Clone size and V and J calls were adopted from that table, with D and trimming inferred from the DNA. The sample table shows around 100,000 clones, and 65% to 75% are seen once. The ten largest clones represent over 4% of the sample.

In total, roughly 710 healthy bone marrow donors made up the cohort. Cohort members were all nominally healthy when sampled, although unrecorded immune exposures were likely present. The donor tested CMV seropositive and was one of the 289 seropositive cohort members. A peripheral blood sample was provided by each donor, and peripheral blood mononuclear cells were used for TCR beta sequencing. The Qiagen DNeasy Blood Extraction Kit was used to extract genomic DNA from the blood cell samples. The germline V gene yields SQVTM for CDR1 and ANQGSEA for CDR2. The germline V and J ends show losses of 7 bases and 3 bases respectively, and no gene match explains 15 bases of the junction. Including cysteine and phenylalanine, the CDR3 has 15 amino acids. Only the CDR3 DNA stays, 45 bases, in frame from base 1.

The chain is assembled from TRBV29-1 and TRBJ2-7; TRBD2 matches 7 bases in the middle. The sequence came from a young man in good health and CMV-seropositive. The sequencing input was PBMCs. The CDR3 is CSGNLQGRGGYEQYF. The base sequence is TGCAGCGGGAACCTTCAAGGGAGGGGAGGCTACGAGCAGTACTTC.